The next 26 T cell receptor beta chains were all read from a single sample in a study of cytomegalovirus exposure and HLA in healthy donors (dated by TCRdb to 2015 to 2018). The library was prepared using the immunoSEQ multiplex PCR assay. For the multiplex PCR, a mixture combining 60 forward primers for TCR Vbeta segments and 13 reverse primers for TCR Jbeta segments was used. The clones in this table, taken by TCRdb from immuneACCESS, are in-frame only. Not every clone is retained; where verified, under half of the shortfall comes from an unresolved V gene, and the cause of the rest is unknown. This sample holds around 150,000 clones; around 79% were observed only once. Around 7% of the sample belongs to the ten largest clones. Sequenced: PBMCs. All receptors come from a man aged 35 to 55 in good health and CMV-seropositive.

This chain connects TRBV28 to TRBJ2-3, with 8 bases matching TRBD1. Germline loops: CDR1 MDHEN, CDR2 SYDVKM. The CDR3 length is 15 residues. V gave up 3 bases and J gave up 5 bases; unmatched junction bases: 7. The CDR3 loop is CASSLLQGGIDTQYF. DNA of the CDR3: TGTGCCAGCAGTTTGTTACAGGGGGGAATAGATACGCAGTATTTT. The full variable domain, completed using reference TRBV28 and TRBJ2-3, is DVKVTQSSRYLVKRTGEKVFLECVQDMDHENMFWYRQDPGLGLRLIYFSYDVKMKEKGDIPEGYSVSREKKERFSLILESASTNQTSMYLCASSLLQGGIDTQYFGPGTRLTVL.

The table lists this clone with a few counts. The chain couples TRBV2 to TRBJ2-3, with D possibly being TRBD1 (5 bases). Trimming stripped 4 bases from V and 4 bases from J, with 12 bases between. Germline loops: CDR1 SNHLY, CDR2 FYNNEI. This CDR3 has 14 amino acids. CDR3 sequence: CASSVGRDSDTQYF. CDR3 DNA: TGTGCCAGCAGTGTCGGCAGGGATTCAGATACGCAGTATTTT.

The chain is built from TRBV19 and TRBJ1-5, with 8 bases identical to TRBD1. In germline, CDR1 is LNHDA, CDR2 SQIVND (reference sequence). V lost 3 bases to trimming and J lost 2 bases; unmatched junction nucleotides: 12. The CDR3 is 18 amino acids. The CDR3: CASSMPRQGRTGNQPQHF. DNA of the CDR3: TGTGCCAGTAGTATGCCCCGACAGGGGAGGACGGGCAATCAGCCCCAGCATTTT.

The V gene is TRBV11-2, the J gene TRBJ2-2; a possible D gene is TRBD2 (7 bases). Per the germline V gene, CDR1 is SGHAT and CDR2 is FQNNGV. CDR3 size: 15 residues. V lost 3 bases to trimming and J lost 3 bases, with 11 bases between them. CDR3 DNA: TGTGCCAGCAGCTTCCGGGGGGCAGACACCGGGGAGCTGTTTTTT. Protein sequence: CASSFRGADTGELFF.

This rearrangement joins TRBV5-6 to TRBJ2-7; the D gene is possibly TRBD2 (5 bases). CDR3 length: 13 residues. Trimming pared 4 bases from V and 2 bases from J, leaving 10 bases between. CDR1 SGHDT and CDR2 YYEEEE come from the germline V gene. The CDR3 bases are TGTGCCAGCAGCCCGGGGAGTCCCTACGAGCAGTACTTC. Translation gives CASSPGSPYEQYF. The variable domain in full, completed from reference TRBV5-6 and TRBJ2-7, reads DAGVTQSPTHLIKTRGQQVTLRCSPKSGHDTVSWYQQALGQGPQFIFQYYEEEERQRGNFPDRFSGHQFPNYSSELNVNALLLGDSALYLCASSPGSPYEQYFGPGTRLTVT.

The chain couples TRBV10-3 to TRBJ2-1; the match to TRBD2 covers 7 bases. Losses at the gene ends were 4 bases for V and 8 bases for J; bases not matched to a gene: 2. Per germline, CDR1 ENHRY and CDR2 SYGVKD. The CDR3 runs 12 residues. CDR3: CAISGEGHEQFF. The CDR3 coding sequence is TGTGCCATCAGTGGGGAGGGCCATGAGCAGTTCTTC.

The chain employs TRBV6-6 and TRBJ1-1; 9 bases are shared with TRBD1. This CDR3 comprises 15 residues. CDR1 MNHNY and CDR2 SVGAGI come from the germline V gene (reference sequence). V lost 4 bases and J lost 1; bases outside the gene matches: 4. The CDR3 nucleotides read TGTGCCAGCAGTTCGACAGGGGGTAGGAACACTGAAGCTTTCTTT. It yields the protein CASSSTGGRNTEAFF.

This clone showed up just a few times. The V gene is TRBV7-6, the J gene TRBJ1-1; 7 nucleotides match TRBD1. Germline CDR1 reads SGHVS; CDR2 reads FNYEAQ. V gave up 5 bases and J gave up 3 bases; unmatched junction bases: 0. This CDR3 contains 12 residues. The CDR3 here is CASSDRDTEAFF. As DNA, the CDR3 is TGTGCCAGCAGCGACAGGGACACTGAAGCTTTCTTT.

The gene calls are TRBV13 and TRBJ2-5, with a possible D match to TRBD1 (6 bases). V dropped 2 bases and J dropped 5 bases, with 12 bases sitting between them. In germline, CDR1 is PRHDT, CDR2 FYEKMQ (reference sequence). The CDR3 totals 14 residues. CDR3 bases: TGTGCCAGCAGCTTATGGGACAAACCGGAGACCCAGTACTTC. Amino acid sequence: CASSLWDKPETQYF.

The chain has TRBV19 and TRBJ1-4, with 10 bases fitting TRBD1. Looked up from germline, CDR1 is LNHDA and CDR2 is SQIVND (reference sequence). This CDR3 comprises 14 residues. The ends lost 5 bases at V and 5 bases at J; junction bases unmatched: 2. Here the CDR3 DNA reads TGTGCCAGTAGTTGGGGACAGGGGAATGAAAAACTGTTTTTT. This sequence encodes CASSWGQGNEKLFF. The full variable domain, in which reference TRBV19 and TRBJ1-4 provide the parts outside the CDR3, is DGGITQSPKYLFRKEGQNVTLSCEQNLNHDAMYWYRQDPGQGLRLIYYSQIVNDFQKGDIAEGYSVSREKKESFPLTVTSAQKNPTAFYLCASSWGQGNEKLFFGSGTQLSVL.

This rearrangement joins TRBV27 to TRBJ1-1, with D maybe TRBD1 (6 bases). CDR3 length equals 14 residues. Trimming cost V 2 bases and J 5 bases, with 12 bases left between them. Germline V lookup: CDR1 MNHEY, CDR2 SMNVEV (reference sequence). The DNA of the CDR3 is TGTGCCAGCAGTTTAGAAGGGGGTGGTACTGAAGCTTTCTTT. The encoded protein is CASSLEGGGTEAFF.

This chain links TRBV11-2 with TRBJ2-5; the D gene is possibly TRBD1 (7 bases). V lost 5 bases and J 2 bases, leaving 15 bases between the germline ends. Germline V gene lookup returns CDR1 SGHAT and CDR2 FQNNGV. The CDR3 sequence is 15 residues long. In DNA, the CDR3 is TGTGCCAGCAGCCCAGCCAGGGGGGTACAAGAGACCCAGTACTTC. This translates into CASSPARGVQETQYF. The full variable domain, rest sourced from reference TRBV11-2 and TRBJ2-5, is EAGVAQSPRYKIIEKRQSVAFWCNPISGHATLYWYQQILGQGPKLLIQFQNNGVVDDSQLPKDRFSAERLKGVDSTLKIQPAKLEDSAVYLCASSPARGVQETQYFGPGTRLLVL.

This chain uses TRBV11-2 with TRBJ2-5; TRBD1 matches 9 bases. The last part of the DNA fits TRBJ2-7 better; the J call may be wrong. Germline CDR1 SGHAT, CDR2 FQNNGV. CDR3 length: 13 residues. DNA of the CDR3: TGTGCCAGCAGCCCTCGGACAGGGGTCGAGCAGTACTTC. Its translation: CASSPRTGVEQYF.

The chain has TRBV27 and TRBJ2-7; 9 bases are a match to TRBD2. V lost 5 bases and J lost 2; bases outside the gene matches: 10. This CDR3 has 16 residues. Germline values: CDR1 MNHEY, CDR2 SMNVEV (reference sequence). CDR3 DNA: TGTGCCAGCAGTACCCCCCCAGCGGGAGGCCCCTACGAGCAGTACTTC. Translation: CASSTPPAGGPYEQYF.

The chain combines TRBV5-1 with TRBJ1-1; 9 bases fit TRBD1. In germline, CDR1 is SGHRS, CDR2 YFSETQ. The CDR3 has 16 amino acids. V was clipped by 4 bases and J by 3 bases; unmatched bases: 10. The CDR3 loop reads CASSGTGSLGDTEAFF. CDR3 nucleotides: TGCGCCAGCAGCGGGACAGGGAGCTTGGGGGACACTGAAGCTTTCTTT.

The J gene is TRBJ2-7, the V gene TRBV28, with TRBD2 matching over 12 bases. Trimming removed 6 bases from V and 3 bases from J; junction bases left unmatched: 3. The CDR3 length is 14 residues. Germline values: CDR1 MDHEN, CDR2 SYDVKM. The DNA of the CDR3 is TGTGCCAGCAGCTGGGGACTAGCGGGCTACGAGCAGTACTTC. This translates into CASSWGLAGYEQYF.

The genes are TRBV27 and TRBJ1-4; 7 nucleotides line up with TRBD1. Unmatched junction bases numbered 6, after V lost 4 bases and J lost 13 bases. The CDR3 has 12 residues. CDR1 MNHEY and CDR2 SMNVEV come from the germline V gene (reference sequence). In nucleotides, the CDR3 is TGTGCCAGCAGTTCGCAGGGGGAAGGACTGTTTTTT. Amino acid sequence: CASSSQGEGLFF.

The chain combines TRBV10-1 with TRBJ2-3; possible D gene TRBD1, 6 bases. Germline CDR1 WNHNN, CDR2 SYGVQD (reference sequence). The ends were cut back, 5 bases at V and 5 bases at J, with 14 bases in the middle. The CDR3 runs to 14 residues. The CDR3 protein is CASSTTPQGDTQYF. The CDR3 nucleotides read TGCGCCAGCAGTACTACTCCACAGGGAGATACGCAGTATTTT.

This chain joins TRBV9 and TRBJ2-1, with 9 nucleotides matching TRBD2. With 3 bases clipped from V and 13 bases from J, the junction kept 5 bases outside the gene matches. CDR1 SGDLS and CDR2 YYNGEE come from the germline V gene. CDR3 length: 12 amino acids. In DNA, the CDR3 is TGTGCCAGCAGCGATACCGGGACTAGCCAGTTCTTC. It yields the protein CASSDTGTSQFF.

The count of this clone is one. The V call is TRBV7-9, the J call TRBJ1-5; D is undetermined. Trimming pared 5 bases from V and 0 bases from J, leaving 17 bases between. The CDR3 is 17 amino acids. Germline lookup yields CDR1 SEHNR and CDR2 FQNEAQ (reference sequence). CDR3 DNA: TGTGCCAGCAGCCATGTGGGAGGGAACTATAGCAATCAGCCCCAGCATTTT. Encoded protein: CASSHVGGNYSNQPQHF.

V and J are TRBV2 and TRBJ2-7; 7 nucleotides agree with TRBD2. This CDR3 comprises 13 residues. Germline CDR1 and CDR2: SNHLY and FYNNEI. After removal of 8 bases from V and 1 base from J, the junction contained 5 bases not matched to a gene. This CDR3 reads CASGGGISYEQYF. CDR3 coding DNA: TGTGCCAGCGGGGGGGGAATATCCTACGAGCAGTACTTC.

The chain is built from TRBV7-9 and TRBJ2-5; 7 positions match TRBD1. Looked up from germline, CDR1 is SEHNR and CDR2 is FQNEAQ (reference sequence). The CDR3 is 16 residues long. After removal of 2 bases from V and 3 bases from J, the junction contained 9 bases not matched to a gene. The CDR3 region is CASSLSTGTVKETQYF. In DNA form, the CDR3 reads TGTGCCAGCAGCTTATCGACCGGGACAGTAAAAGAGACCCAGTACTTC.

This clone was seen more than once but under ten times. The gene calls are TRBV6-1 and TRBJ2-3; TRBD2 matches 9 bases. CDR3 size: 16 residues. Germline V CDR1 and CDR2: MNHNS, SASEGT. The V gene end was trimmed by 4 bases and the J gene end by 1 base; junction bases not matched to a gene: 6. As DNA, the CDR3 is TGTGCCAGCAGTGTGTATTGGACTAGCGGCACAGATACGCAGTATTTT. Protein product: CASSVYWTSGTDTQYF.

The chain has TRBV7-9 and TRBJ1-5; possibly TRBD1 for D (6 bases). CDR1 is SEHNR and CDR2 is FQNEAQ in the germline V gene (reference sequence). V shed 5 bases and J shed 5 bases, with 7 bases lying between them. The CDR3 is 12 amino acids. CDR3 in DNA: TGTGCCAGCAGCAACAGGGATCAGCCCCAGCATTTT. It codes for CASSNRDQPQHF.

This clone appeared once. Other DNA sequences in the same sample also yield this CDR3. This chain uses TRBV5-6 with TRBJ2-5; 10 nucleotides line up with TRBD2. The CDR3 has 14 amino acids. CDR1 and CDR2 from the germline V gene are SGHDT and YYEEEE. The junction had 5 bases not matched to a gene; V was cut back by 4 bases and J by 5 bases. This CDR3 is CASSQREGKETQYF. The CDR3 DNA reads as TGTGCCAGCAGCCAGCGGGAGGGAAAGGAGACCCAGTACTTC.

J is TRBJ1-2 and V is TRBV28; 10 positions agree with TRBD1. The CDR3 runs to 16 residues. The V and J ends lost 4 bases and 8 bases, in that order; junction bases with no gene match: 13. Germline V CDR1 and CDR2: MDHEN, SYDVKM. The CDR3 region has the DNA TGTGCCAGCAGTTCCCTTAGACAGGGGGCGCATGGAGGCTACACCTTC. This sequence encodes CASSSLRQGAHGGYTF.